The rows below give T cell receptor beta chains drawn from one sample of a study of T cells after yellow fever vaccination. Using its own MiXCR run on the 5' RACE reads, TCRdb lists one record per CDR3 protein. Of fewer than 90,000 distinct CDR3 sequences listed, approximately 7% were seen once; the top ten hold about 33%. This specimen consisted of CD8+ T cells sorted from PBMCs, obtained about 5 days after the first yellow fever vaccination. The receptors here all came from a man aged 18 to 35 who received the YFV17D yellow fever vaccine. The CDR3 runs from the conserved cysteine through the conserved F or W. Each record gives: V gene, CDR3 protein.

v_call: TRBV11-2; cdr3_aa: CASSFRRRFQDRGSYNEQFF
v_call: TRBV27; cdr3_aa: CASSLWMTGGAVATEAFF
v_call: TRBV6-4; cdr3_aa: CASSVAQGANTGELFF
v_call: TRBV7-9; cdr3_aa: CASSPRRGSGNTIYF
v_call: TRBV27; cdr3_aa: CASSRLAGSSYNEQFF
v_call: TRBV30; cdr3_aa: CAWMNGRGEAFF
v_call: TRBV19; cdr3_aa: CASRAGLSSYNEQFF
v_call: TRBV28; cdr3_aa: CASSRLNLGDTDTQYF
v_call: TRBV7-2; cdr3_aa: CASSIILGAGTEAFF
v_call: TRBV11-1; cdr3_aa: CASRLPPRHWTGPKKTSGYTF
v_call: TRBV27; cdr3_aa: CASSPGQQNTEAFF
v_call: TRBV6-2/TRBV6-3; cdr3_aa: CASRLGQISSYEQYF
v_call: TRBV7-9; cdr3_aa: CASSPPSGGLQETQYF
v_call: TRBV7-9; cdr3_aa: CASSQGQNTGELFF
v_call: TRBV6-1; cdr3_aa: CASSPRQGEDQYF
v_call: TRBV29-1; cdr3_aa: CSVLTGGHTYEQYF
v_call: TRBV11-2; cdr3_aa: CASSLGGGQETQYF
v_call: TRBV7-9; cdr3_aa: CASSLNRFMNTEAFF
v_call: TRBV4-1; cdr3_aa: CASSPEEGGWYEQYF
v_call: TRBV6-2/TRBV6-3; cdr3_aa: CASSYQGSGNEQFF
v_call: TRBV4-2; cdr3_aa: CASSQDLRSTDTQYF
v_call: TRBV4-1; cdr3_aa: CASSQDKTVETQYF